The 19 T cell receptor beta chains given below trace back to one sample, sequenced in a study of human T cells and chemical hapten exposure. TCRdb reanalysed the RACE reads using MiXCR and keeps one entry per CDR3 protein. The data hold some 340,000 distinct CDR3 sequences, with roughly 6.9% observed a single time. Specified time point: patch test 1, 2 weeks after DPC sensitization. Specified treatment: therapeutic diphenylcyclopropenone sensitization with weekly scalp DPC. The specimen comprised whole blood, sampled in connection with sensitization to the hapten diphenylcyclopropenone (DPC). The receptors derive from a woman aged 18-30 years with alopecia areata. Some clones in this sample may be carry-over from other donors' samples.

The CDR3 reads CSVEQGARTEAFF. The CDR3 DNA reads TGCAGCGTCGAACAGGGGGCAAGGACTGAAGCTTTCTTT. The V gene is TRBV29-1, the J gene TRBJ1-1; 9 positions match TRBD1. Germline V gene lookup returns CDR1 SQVTM and CDR2 ANQGSEA. The CDR3 totals 13 residues. The J segment lost 5 bases and the V segment lost 6 bases, leaving 7 bases of the junction unmatched.

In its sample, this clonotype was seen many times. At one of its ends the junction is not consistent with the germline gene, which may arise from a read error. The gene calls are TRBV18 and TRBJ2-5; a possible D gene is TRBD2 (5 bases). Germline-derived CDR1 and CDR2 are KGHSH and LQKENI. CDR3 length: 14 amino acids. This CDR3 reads CASSPQRLQETQYF. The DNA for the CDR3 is TGTGCCAGCTCCCCACAGCGGCTCCAAGAGACCCAGTACTTC.

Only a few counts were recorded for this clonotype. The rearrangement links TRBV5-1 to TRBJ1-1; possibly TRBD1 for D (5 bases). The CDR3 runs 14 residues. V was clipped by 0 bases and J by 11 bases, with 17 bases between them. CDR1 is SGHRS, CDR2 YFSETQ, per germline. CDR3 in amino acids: CASSLDSGPVWAFF. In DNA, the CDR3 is TGCGCCAGCAGCTTGGATTCGGGGCCGGTTTGGGCTTTCTTT.

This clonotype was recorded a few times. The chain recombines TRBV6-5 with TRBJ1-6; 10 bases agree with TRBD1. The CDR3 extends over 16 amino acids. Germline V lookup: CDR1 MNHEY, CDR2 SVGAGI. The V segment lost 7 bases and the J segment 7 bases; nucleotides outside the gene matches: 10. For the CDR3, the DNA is TGTGCCAGCATCCAGAGACAGGGGGCAAAGAATTCACCCCTCCACTTT. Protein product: CASIQRQGAKNSPLHF.

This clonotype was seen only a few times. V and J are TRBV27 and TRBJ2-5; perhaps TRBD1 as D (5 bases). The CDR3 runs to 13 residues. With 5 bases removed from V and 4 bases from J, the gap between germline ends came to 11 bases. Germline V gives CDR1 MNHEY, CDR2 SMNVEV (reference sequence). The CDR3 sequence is CASSPGIRETQYF. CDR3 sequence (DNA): TGTGCCAGCAGTCCAGGGATCCGAGAGACCCAGTACTTC.

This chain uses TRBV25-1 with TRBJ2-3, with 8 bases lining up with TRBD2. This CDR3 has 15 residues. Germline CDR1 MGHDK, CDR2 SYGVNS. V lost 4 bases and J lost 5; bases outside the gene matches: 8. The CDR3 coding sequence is TGTGCCAGCAGTGTCGGGGGGGCCGGGGGAGATACGCAGTATTTT. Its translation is CASSVGGAGGDTQYF.

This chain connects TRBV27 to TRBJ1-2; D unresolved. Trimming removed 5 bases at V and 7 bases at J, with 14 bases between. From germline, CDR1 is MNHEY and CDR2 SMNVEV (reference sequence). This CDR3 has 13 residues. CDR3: CASSPREGGGYTF. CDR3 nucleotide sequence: TGTGCCAGCAGTCCCCGTGAAGGTGGTGGCTACACCTTC.

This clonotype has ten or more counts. The CDR3 DNA reads as TGCGCCAGCAGCTTGGCGACAGGGCAAAACGGAGAGACCCAGTACTTC. It is translated as CASSLATGQNGETQYF. The chain carries TRBV5-1 and TRBJ2-5; 7 bases agree with TRBD1. The germline V gene has CDR1 SGHRS and CDR2 YFSETQ. The trim removed 0 bases at V and 4 bases at J, leaving 9 bases unmatched. There are 16 residues in the CDR3.

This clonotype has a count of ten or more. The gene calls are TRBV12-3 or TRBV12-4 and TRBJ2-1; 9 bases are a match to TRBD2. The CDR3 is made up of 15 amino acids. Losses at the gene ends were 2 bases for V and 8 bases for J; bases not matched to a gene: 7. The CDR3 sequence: CASSLLAGTPHEQFF. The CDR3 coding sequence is TGTGCCAGCAGTTTACTAGCGGGGACACCCCATGAGCAGTTCTTC.

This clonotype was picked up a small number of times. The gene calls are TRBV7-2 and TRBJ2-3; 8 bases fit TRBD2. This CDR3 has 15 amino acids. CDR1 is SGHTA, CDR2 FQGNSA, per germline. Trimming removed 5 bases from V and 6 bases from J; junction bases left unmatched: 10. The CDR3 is CASSQERGGRDTQYF. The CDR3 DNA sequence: TGTGCCAGCAGCCAAGAGCGCGGGGGGCGGGATACGCAGTATTTT.

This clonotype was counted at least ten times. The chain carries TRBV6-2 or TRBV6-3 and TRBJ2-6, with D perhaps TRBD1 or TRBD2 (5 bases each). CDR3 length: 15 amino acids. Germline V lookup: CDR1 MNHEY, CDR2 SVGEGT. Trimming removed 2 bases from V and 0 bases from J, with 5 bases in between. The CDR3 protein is CASSYGGSGANVLTF. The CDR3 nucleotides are TGTGCCAGCAGTTACGGGGGCTCTGGGGCCAACGTCCTGACTTTC.

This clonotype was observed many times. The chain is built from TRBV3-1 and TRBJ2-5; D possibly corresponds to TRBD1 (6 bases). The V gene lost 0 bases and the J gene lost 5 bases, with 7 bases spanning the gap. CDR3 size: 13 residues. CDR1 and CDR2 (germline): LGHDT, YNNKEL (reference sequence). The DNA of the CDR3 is TGTGCCAGCAGCCAAGATAGGGGGGAGACCCAGTACTTC. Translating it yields CASSQDRGETQYF.

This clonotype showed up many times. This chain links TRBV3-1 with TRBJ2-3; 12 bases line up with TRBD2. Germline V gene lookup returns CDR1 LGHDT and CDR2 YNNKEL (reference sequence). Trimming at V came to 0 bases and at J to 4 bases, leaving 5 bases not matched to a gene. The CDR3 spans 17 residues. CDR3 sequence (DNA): TGTGCCAGCAGCCAAGAGTGGACTAGCGGGGTTGCAGATACGCAGTATTTT. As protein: CASSQEWTSGVADTQYF.

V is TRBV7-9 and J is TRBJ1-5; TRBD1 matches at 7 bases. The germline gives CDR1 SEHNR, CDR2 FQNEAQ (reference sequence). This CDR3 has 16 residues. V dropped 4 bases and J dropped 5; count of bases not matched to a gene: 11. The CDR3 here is CASSSLDQGVDQPQHF. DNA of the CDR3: TGTGCCAGCAGCTCACTTGACCAGGGGGTCGATCAGCCCCAGCATTTT.

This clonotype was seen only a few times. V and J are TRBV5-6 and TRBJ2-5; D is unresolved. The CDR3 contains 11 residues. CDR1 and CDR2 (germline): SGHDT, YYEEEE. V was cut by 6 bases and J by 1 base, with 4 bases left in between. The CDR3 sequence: CASKIQETQYF. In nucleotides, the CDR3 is TGTGCCAGCAAGATCCAAGAGACCCAGTACTTC.

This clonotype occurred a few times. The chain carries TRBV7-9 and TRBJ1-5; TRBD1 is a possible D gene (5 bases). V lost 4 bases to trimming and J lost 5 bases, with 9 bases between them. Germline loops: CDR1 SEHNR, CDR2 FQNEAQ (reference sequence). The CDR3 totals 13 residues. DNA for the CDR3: TGTGCCAGCAGCTCAGGGATCTATCAGCCCCAGCATTTT. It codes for CASSSGIYQPQHF.

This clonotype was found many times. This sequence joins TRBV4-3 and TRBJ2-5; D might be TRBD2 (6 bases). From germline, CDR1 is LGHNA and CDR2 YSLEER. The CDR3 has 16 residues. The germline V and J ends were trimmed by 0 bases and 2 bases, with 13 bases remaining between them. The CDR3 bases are TGCGCCAGCAGCCAAGAGGGAGGACTTGGACAAGAGACCCAGTACTTC. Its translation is CASSQEGGLGQETQYF.

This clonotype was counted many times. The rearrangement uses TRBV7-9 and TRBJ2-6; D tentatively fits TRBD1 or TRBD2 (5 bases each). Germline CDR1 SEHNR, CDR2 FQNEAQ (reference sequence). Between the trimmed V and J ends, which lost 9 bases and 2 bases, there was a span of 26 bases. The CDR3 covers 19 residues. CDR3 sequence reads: CASVAHRDARSAGANVLTF. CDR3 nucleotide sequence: TGTGCCAGTGTCGCTCACCGGGACGCACGAAGTGCTGGGGCCAACGTCCTGACTTTC.

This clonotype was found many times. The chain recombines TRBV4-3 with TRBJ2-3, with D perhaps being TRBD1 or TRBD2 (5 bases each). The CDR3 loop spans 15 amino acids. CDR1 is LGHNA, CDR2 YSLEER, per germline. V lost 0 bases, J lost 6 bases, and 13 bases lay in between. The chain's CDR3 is CASSQDRGPGDTQYF. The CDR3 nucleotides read TGCGCCAGCAGCCAAGATCGGGGACCCGGCGATACGCAGTATTTT.